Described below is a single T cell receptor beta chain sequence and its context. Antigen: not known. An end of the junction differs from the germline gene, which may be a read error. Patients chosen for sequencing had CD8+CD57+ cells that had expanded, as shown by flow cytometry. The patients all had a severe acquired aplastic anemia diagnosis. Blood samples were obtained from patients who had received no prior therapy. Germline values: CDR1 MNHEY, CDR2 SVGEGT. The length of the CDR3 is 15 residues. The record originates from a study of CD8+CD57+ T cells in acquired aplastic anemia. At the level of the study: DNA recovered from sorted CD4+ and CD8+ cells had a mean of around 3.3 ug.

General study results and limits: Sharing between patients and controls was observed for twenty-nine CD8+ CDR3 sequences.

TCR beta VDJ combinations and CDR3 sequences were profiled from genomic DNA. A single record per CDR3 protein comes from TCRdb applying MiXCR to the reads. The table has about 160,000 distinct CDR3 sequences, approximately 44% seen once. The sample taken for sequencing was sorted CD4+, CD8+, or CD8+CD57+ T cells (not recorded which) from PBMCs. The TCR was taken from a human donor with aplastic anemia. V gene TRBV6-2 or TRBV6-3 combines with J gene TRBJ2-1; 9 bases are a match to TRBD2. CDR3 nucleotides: TGTGCCAGCAGTTTTCTAGCGGGGCCGGTCAATGAGCAGTCCTTC. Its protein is CASSFLAGPVNEQSF.